The 5 T cell receptor beta chains presented below share a single source sample, sequenced in a study of blood T cell repertoires in COVID-19. Sequenced by immunoSEQ multiplex PCR; TCRdb stores in-frame clones only, minus some. The sample includes just over 250,000 clones, around 92% of them seen just once. Material for sequencing was peripheral blood. All receptors come from a person aged 18 to 35 with COVID-19, enrolled during active disease.

The J gene is TRBJ2-1, the V gene TRBV18, with TRBD2 identical over 9 bases. The CDR3 contains 17 residues. CDR1 is KGHSH and CDR2 is LQKENI in the germline V gene. V shed 1 base, J shed 2 bases, and the junction held 6 bases outside the gene matches. DNA of the CDR3: TGTGCCAGCTCACCACGGGCTAGCGGGATCCCCTACAATGAGCAGTTCTTC. Residues: CASSPRASGIPYNEQFF. Using reference TRBV18 and TRBJ2-1 for the parts outside the CDR3, the full variable domain is NAGVMQNPRHLVRRRGQEARLRCSPMKGHSHVYWYRQLPEEGLKFMVYLQKENIIDESGMPKERFSAEFPKEGPSILRIQQVVRGDSAAYFCASSPRASGIPYNEQFFGPGTRLTVL.

The chain carries TRBV6-2 or TRBV6-3 and TRBJ2-1; no reliable D call. The CDR3 sequence is 13 residues long. V was trimmed by 3 bases and J by 8 bases, leaving 11 bases between them. Germline loops: CDR1 MNHEY, CDR2 SVGEGT. This CDR3 is CASSYLTTDEQFF. For the CDR3, the DNA is TGTGCCAGCAGTTATCTTACTACCGATGAGCAGTTCTTC.

The chain links TRBV6-7 to TRBJ2-2; 9 positions agree with TRBD2. TRBV6-7 falls under the ORF class, with uncertain function. The V segment lost 4 bases and the J segment 0 bases; nucleotides outside the gene matches: 12. This CDR3 has 19 amino acids. CDR3 in amino acids: CASSFPTSSGGTNTGELFF. CDR3 in DNA: TGTGCCAGCAGTTTCCCGACAAGCAGCGGGGGGACGAACACCGGGGAGCTGTTTTTT.

The chain couples TRBV5-1 to TRBJ2-7; TRBD2 agrees at 9 bases. CDR3 length: 15 amino acids. V lost 0 bases, J lost 6 bases, and 7 bases stayed unmatched. Germline assignment: CDR1 SGHRS and CDR2 YFSETQ. The CDR3 DNA sequence: TGCGCCAGCAGCTTGGGTGGCGGGAGGGAAGGCGAGCAGTACTTC. Translating gives CASSLGGGREGEQYF.

The DNA for the CDR3 is TGTGCCAGCAGTTACACCCAGGGTGTCAATCAGCCCCAGCATTTT. This gives the protein CASSYTQGVNQPQHF. The chain joins TRBV6-2 or TRBV6-3 to TRBJ1-5; tentatively, D is TRBD1 (5 bases). CDR3 length equals 15 residues. The germline gives CDR1 MNHEY, CDR2 SVGEGT. V lost 2 bases to trimming and J lost 3 bases, with 11 bases between them.